A selection of T cell receptor beta chains follows, all from one sample in a study of shared clonotypes between healthy human individuals. The table came from immunoSEQ multiplex PCR; TCRdb's copy has only in-frame clones and leaves some out. The table lists about 1.5 million clones, about 96% of them singletons, with approximately 1.1% in the top ten. Sequenced material: naive CD4+ T cells sorted from blood. These receptors originate from a man aged 25 to 40 in good health. The CDR3 runs from the conserved cysteine through the conserved F or W. D genes are given only for firm matches. Only some rows state a clone size, as once, few, many or a class for expanded clones.

v_call: TRBV11-3; clone_size: once; d_call: TRBD1; j_call: TRBJ2-5; cdr3_aa: CASSLSTGGETQYF; cdr3_nt: TGTGCCAGCAGCCTCTCGACAGGGGGAGAGACCCAGTACTTC
v_call: TRBV11-2; clone_size: .; d_call: .; j_call: TRBJ2-7; cdr3_aa: CASSPPVGEQYF; cdr3_nt: TGTGCCAGCAGCCCCCCTGTTGGCGAGCAGTACTTC
v_call: TRBV19; clone_size: .; d_call: TRBD1; j_call: TRBJ1-2; cdr3_aa: CASTRVDRDGGYTF; cdr3_nt: TGTGCCAGTACGCGCGTTGACAGGGATGGTGGCTACACCTTC
v_call: TRBV29-1; clone_size: .; d_call: TRBD1; j_call: TRBJ2-3; cdr3_aa: CSADRGGTDTQYF; cdr3_nt: TGCAGCGCAGACAGGGGAGGCACAGATACGCAGTATTTT
v_call: TRBV30; clone_size: .; d_call: .; j_call: TRBJ1-2; cdr3_aa: CAWDRRELYGYTF; cdr3_nt: TGTGCCTGGGATCGCAGGGAACTCTATGGCTACACCTTC
v_call: TRBV5-1; clone_size: .; d_call: TRBD2; j_call: TRBJ2-2; cdr3_aa: CASSFASGYTGELFF; cdr3_nt: TGCGCCAGCAGCTTCGCTAGCGGGTACACCGGGGAGCTGTTTTTT
v_call: TRBV28; clone_size: .; d_call: TRBD1; j_call: TRBJ2-1; cdr3_aa: CASSPRYGQGNNEQFF; cdr3_nt: TGTGCCAGCAGTCCCAGGTACGGACAGGGAAACAATGAGCAGTTCTTC
v_call: TRBV28; clone_size: .; d_call: .; j_call: TRBJ1-2; cdr3_aa: CATGGWIYGYTF; cdr3_nt: TGTGCCACCGGCGGGTGGATCTATGGCTACACCTTC
v_call: TRBV2; clone_size: .; d_call: .; j_call: TRBJ1-5; cdr3_aa: CASSEMVVLQGGNQPQHF; cdr3_nt: TGTGCCAGCAGTGAAATGGTCGTTCTCCAGGGAGGCAATCAGCCCCAGCATTTT
v_call: TRBV5-1; clone_size: .; d_call: .; j_call: TRBJ2-1; cdr3_aa: CASSLLPGDTYNEQFF; cdr3_nt: TGCGCCAGCAGCCTGTTGCCCGGGGACACCTACAATGAGCAGTTCTTC
v_call: TRBV11-2; clone_size: .; d_call: .; j_call: TRBJ1-1; cdr3_aa: CASSYTGPSNTEAFF; cdr3_nt: TGTGCCAGCAGTTATACAGGGCCATCGAACACTGAAGCTTTCTTT
v_call: TRBV27; clone_size: .; d_call: TRBD2; j_call: TRBJ2-1; cdr3_aa: CASSFWGGVNEQFF; cdr3_nt: TGTGCCAGCAGTTTTTGGGGGGGGGTTAATGAGCAGTTCTTC
v_call: TRBV27; clone_size: .; d_call: .; j_call: TRBJ2-3; cdr3_aa: CASSPPPRPGPLTPSTYF; cdr3_nt: TGTGCCAGCAGTCCCCCACCTCGTCCGGGACCCCTGACACCCAGCACGTATTTT
v_call: TRBV18; clone_size: .; d_call: .; j_call: TRBJ1-2; cdr3_aa: CASSPSEDYGYTF; cdr3_nt: TGTGCCAGCTCACCAAGTGAAGACTATGGCTACACCTTC
v_call: TRBV5-1; clone_size: .; d_call: .; j_call: TRBJ2-3; cdr3_aa: CASSLRASTDTQYF; cdr3_nt: TGCGCCAGCAGCTTGCGGGCTAGCACAGATACGCAGTATTTT
v_call: TRBV18; clone_size: once; d_call: .; j_call: TRBJ2-7; cdr3_aa: CASSPDDRISSYEQYF; cdr3_nt: TGTGCCAGCTCACCGGACGACAGGATTAGCTCCTACGAGCAGTACTTC
v_call: TRBV2; clone_size: .; d_call: .; j_call: TRBJ2-3; cdr3_aa: CASSEDPALGPSTDTQYF; cdr3_nt: TGTGCCAGCAGTGAAGACCCTGCGCTCGGGCCTAGCACAGATACGCAGTATTTT
v_call: TRBV11-2; clone_size: .; d_call: TRBD1; j_call: TRBJ2-3; cdr3_aa: CASSLWDRDVVPDTQYF; cdr3_nt: TGTGCCAGCAGCTTATGGGACAGGGATGTGGTTCCAGATACGCAGTATTTT
v_call: TRBV4-2; clone_size: .; d_call: .; j_call: TRBJ2-1; cdr3_aa: CASSQDRGSRTEQFF; cdr3_nt: TGTGCCAGCAGCCAAGATAGGGGGAGCAGGACTGAGCAGTTCTTC
v_call: TRBV5-1; clone_size: .; d_call: .; j_call: TRBJ1-4; cdr3_aa: CASSGSGRGVEKLFF; cdr3_nt: TGCGCCAGCAGCGGGTCGGGCAGGGGTGTTGAAAAACTGTTTTTT
v_call: TRBV5-1; clone_size: .; d_call: TRBD2; j_call: TRBJ2-1; cdr3_aa: CASSPDGGRYNEQFF; cdr3_nt: TGCGCCAGCAGCCCGGACGGCGGGAGATACAATGAGCAGTTCTTC
v_call: TRBV6-5; clone_size: .; d_call: TRBD1; j_call: TRBJ2-7; cdr3_aa: CASSWQGAHEQYF; cdr3_nt: TGTGCCAGCAGTTGGCAGGGGGCCCACGAGCAGTACTTC
v_call: TRBV19; clone_size: .; d_call: .; j_call: TRBJ2-2; cdr3_aa: CASRRAIPGNTGELFF; cdr3_nt: TGTGCCAGTAGAAGGGCCATTCCGGGGAACACCGGGGAGCTGTTTTTT
v_call: TRBV2; clone_size: .; d_call: .; j_call: TRBJ1-1; cdr3_aa: CASSPGPSSGEAFF; cdr3_nt: TGTGCCAGCAGTCCCGGACCCTCCTCAGGAGAAGCTTTCTTT
v_call: TRBV6-6; clone_size: .; d_call: .; j_call: TRBJ1-2; cdr3_aa: CASSYSGQGRGYTF; cdr3_nt: TGTGCCAGCAGTTACTCGGGGCAGGGGCGCGGCTACACCTTC
v_call: TRBV7-2; clone_size: .; d_call: .; j_call: TRBJ2-1; cdr3_aa: CASSPDLNEQFF; cdr3_nt: TGTGCCAGCAGCCCCGACCTCAATGAGCAGTTCTTC
v_call: TRBV28; clone_size: once; d_call: .; j_call: TRBJ1-1; cdr3_aa: CASSLPLIHGAEAFF; cdr3_nt: TGTGCCAGCAGTTTACCCCTTATTCATGGCGCTGAAGCTTTCTTT
v_call: TRBV7-2; clone_size: .; d_call: .; j_call: TRBJ2-1; cdr3_aa: CASTPRELLEYNEQFF; cdr3_nt: TGTGCCAGCACCCCCCGGGAGCTCCTTGAATACAATGAGCAGTTCTTC
v_call: TRBV29-1; clone_size: .; d_call: .; j_call: TRBJ2-7; cdr3_aa: CSVKRGDSGEQYF; cdr3_nt: TGCAGCGTTAAAAGGGGAGATAGCGGCGAGCAGTACTTC
v_call: TRBV28; clone_size: .; d_call: .; j_call: TRBJ1-5; cdr3_aa: CASSPIDRSNQPQHF; cdr3_nt: TGTGCCAGCAGCCCTATTGACAGGAGCAATCAGCCCCAGCATTTT
v_call: TRBV11-2; clone_size: .; d_call: TRBD1; j_call: TRBJ2-1; cdr3_aa: CASSLVRTGHNEQFF; cdr3_nt: TGTGCCAGCAGCTTAGTTCGGACAGGGCACAATGAGCAGTTCTTC
v_call: TRBV30; clone_size: .; d_call: .; j_call: TRBJ1-1; cdr3_aa: CAWSVGSTTEAFF; cdr3_nt: TGTGCCTGGAGTGTTGGGTCCACCACTGAAGCTTTCTTT
v_call: TRBV20-1; clone_size: .; d_call: .; j_call: TRBJ1-4; cdr3_aa: CSVTINEKLFF; cdr3_nt: TGCAGTGTGACCATTAATGAAAAACTGTTTTTT
v_call: TRBV2; clone_size: .; d_call: .; j_call: TRBJ2-7; cdr3_aa: CASSFDRNSYEQYF; cdr3_nt: TGTGCCAGCAGCTTCGACAGGAACTCCTACGAGCAGTACTTC
v_call: TRBV18; clone_size: .; d_call: .; j_call: TRBJ2-7; cdr3_aa: CASSPRGTRGYEQYF; cdr3_nt: TGTGCCAGCTCACCAAGGGGGACAAGAGGCTACGAGCAGTACTTC
v_call: TRBV4-3; clone_size: .; d_call: .; j_call: TRBJ2-1; cdr3_aa: CASSQDLLSSINEQFF; cdr3_nt: TGCGCCAGCAGCCAAGACCTCCTAAGCTCTATCAATGAGCAGTTCTTC
v_call: TRBV4-2; clone_size: .; d_call: .; j_call: TRBJ2-1; cdr3_aa: CASSREGAAGQFPSEQFF; cdr3_nt: TGTGCCAGCAGCCGGGAGGGCGCGGCGGGACAATTCCCGAGTGAGCAGTTCTTC
v_call: TRBV29-1; clone_size: .; d_call: .; j_call: TRBJ2-3; cdr3_aa: CSVEGLFSTDTQYF; cdr3_nt: TGCAGCGTTGAAGGACTCTTTAGCACAGATACGCAGTATTTT
v_call: TRBV6-1; clone_size: .; d_call: .; j_call: TRBJ2-5; cdr3_aa: CASRRDVRIWETQYF; cdr3_nt: TGTGCCAGCAGGAGGGACGTTCGGATCTGGGAGACCCAGTACTTC
v_call: TRBV5-4; clone_size: .; d_call: TRBD2; j_call: TRBJ2-7; cdr3_aa: CASSVGLREYEQYF; cdr3_nt: TGTGCCAGCAGCGTAGGACTGCGGGAGTACGAGCAGTACTTC
v_call: TRBV27; clone_size: .; d_call: TRBD1; j_call: TRBJ2-5; cdr3_aa: CASSTRTGDGTQYF; cdr3_nt: TGTGCCAGCAGTACGAGGACAGGGGATGGGACCCAGTACTTC
v_call: TRBV6-1; clone_size: .; d_call: .; j_call: TRBJ1-5; cdr3_aa: CASSPWGEQPQHF; cdr3_nt: TGTGCCAGCAGCCCCTGGGGGGAACAGCCCCAGCATTTT
v_call: TRBV15; clone_size: .; d_call: .; j_call: TRBJ2-2; cdr3_aa: CATSRPNDGTGELFF; cdr3_nt: TGTGCCACCAGCCGGCCGAATGACGGGACCGGGGAGCTGTTTTTT
v_call: TRBV5-1; clone_size: .; d_call: .; j_call: TRBJ2-3; cdr3_aa: CASSVEGSDTQYF; cdr3_nt: TGCGCCAGCAGTGTGGAGGGCTCAGATACGCAGTATTTT
v_call: TRBV2; clone_size: .; d_call: .; j_call: TRBJ2-1; cdr3_aa: CASSPRTTDNEQFF; cdr3_nt: TGTGCCAGCAGTCCTAGAACTACCGACAATGAGCAGTTCTTC
v_call: TRBV2; clone_size: .; d_call: TRBD2; j_call: TRBJ2-1; cdr3_aa: CASGTSGRGNEQFF; cdr3_nt: TGTGCCAGCGGAACTAGCGGGAGGGGGAATGAGCAGTTCTTC
v_call: TRBV29-1; clone_size: .; d_call: .; j_call: TRBJ2-7; cdr3_aa: CSVERGSSYEQYF; cdr3_nt: TGCAGCGTTGAAAGGGGCAGCTCCTACGAGCAGTACTTC
v_call: TRBV4-2; clone_size: .; d_call: .; j_call: TRBJ2-1; cdr3_aa: CASSQDGVADYNEQFF; cdr3_nt: TGTGCCAGCAGCCAAGATGGGGTAGCGGACTACAATGAGCAGTTCTTC
v_call: TRBV9; clone_size: .; d_call: TRBD2; j_call: TRBJ2-3; cdr3_aa: CASSVIAGGPGDTQYF; cdr3_nt: TGTGCCAGCAGCGTAATAGCGGGAGGGCCGGGAGATACGCAGTATTTT
v_call: TRBV28; clone_size: .; d_call: TRBD1; j_call: TRBJ1-2; cdr3_aa: CASSFETGSEPNYGYTF; cdr3_nt: TGTGCCAGCAGTTTCGAGACAGGGTCCGAACCTAACTATGGCTACACCTTC
v_call: TRBV7-9; clone_size: .; d_call: TRBD2; j_call: TRBJ2-3; cdr3_aa: CASSPGTSGTTDTQYF; cdr3_nt: TGTGCCAGCAGCCCAGGGACTAGCGGGACCACAGATACGCAGTATTTT
v_call: TRBV5-1; clone_size: .; d_call: .; j_call: TRBJ2-3; cdr3_aa: CASSLEPAPGDTQYF; cdr3_nt: TGCGCCAGCAGCTTGGAACCCGCGCCGGGAGATACGCAGTATTTT
v_call: TRBV9; clone_size: .; d_call: .; j_call: TRBJ2-6; cdr3_aa: CASSGLLAGANVLTF; cdr3_nt: TGTGCCAGCAGCGGCCTGCTTGCTGGGGCCAACGTCCTGACTTTC
v_call: TRBV28; clone_size: .; d_call: .; j_call: TRBJ1-2; cdr3_aa: CASSSSLGGYTF; cdr3_nt: TGTGCCAGCAGTTCTTCCCTAGGTGGCTACACCTTC
v_call: TRBV29-1; clone_size: .; d_call: TRBD2; j_call: TRBJ2-4; cdr3_aa: CSVEGRENIQYF; cdr3_nt: TGCAGCGTTGAGGGGAGGGAGAACATTCAGTACTTC